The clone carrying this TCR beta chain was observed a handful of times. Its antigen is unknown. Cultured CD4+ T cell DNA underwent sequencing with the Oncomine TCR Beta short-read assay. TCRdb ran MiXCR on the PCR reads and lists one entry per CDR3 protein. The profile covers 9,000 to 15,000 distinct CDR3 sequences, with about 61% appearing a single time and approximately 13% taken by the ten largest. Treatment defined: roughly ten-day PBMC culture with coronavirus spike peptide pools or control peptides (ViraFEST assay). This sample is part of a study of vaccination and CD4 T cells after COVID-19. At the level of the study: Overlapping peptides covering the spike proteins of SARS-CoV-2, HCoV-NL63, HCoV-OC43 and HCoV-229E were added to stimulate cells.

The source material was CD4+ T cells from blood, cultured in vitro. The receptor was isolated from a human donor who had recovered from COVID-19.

The CDR3 loop reads CASSLEGNTEAFF. The CDR3 DNA is TGTGCCAGCAGCTTAGAAGGGAACACTGAAGCTTTCTTT. The rearrangement links TRBV7-9 to TRBJ1-1, with D unresolved. The germline gives CDR1 SEHNR, CDR2 FQNEAQ (reference sequence). This CDR3 comprises 13 residues. V dropped 1 base and J dropped 1 base, with 4 bases sitting between them.